The next 10 T cell receptor beta chains were all read from a single sample in a study of lymphopenia after photon versus proton radiotherapy. Some clones are missing from TCRdb's copy, which holds only in-frame ones; the method was immunoSEQ multiplex PCR. The profile covers about 7,500 clones, with about 88% appearing a single time and about 3.4% taken by the ten largest. Material: peripheral blood, obtained from a patient treated with photon-based radiotherapy. These receptors originate from a woman in her seventies with pancreatic cancer.

The CDR3 is CASSLIGTYEQYF. CDR3 coding DNA: TGTGCCAGCAGTCTTATAGGAACGTACGAGCAGTACTTC. This chain links TRBV27 with TRBJ2-7; D not certain. V gave up 5 bases and J gave up 4 bases, with 12 bases separating them. The CDR3 has 13 residues. Germline assignment: CDR1 MNHEY and CDR2 SMNVEV (reference sequence).

The chain is built from TRBV7-2 and TRBJ2-1; D is undetermined. The V and J ends lost 2 bases and 5 bases respectively, with 13 bases between them. CDR1 SGHTA and CDR2 FQGNSA come from the germline V gene. The CDR3 totals 15 residues. The CDR3 coding sequence is TGTGCCAGCAGCTTATCGGGTGTGAGAAACAATGAGCAGTTCTTC. The encoded protein is CASSLSGVRNNEQFF.

The chain uses TRBV11-2 and TRBJ2-5, with a weak D call TRBD1 (5 bases). The V end lost 0 bases, the J end lost 2 bases, and 10 bases lay between the germline ends. The CDR3 totals 15 residues. The germline V gene has CDR1 SGHAT and CDR2 FQNNGV. CDR3 coding DNA: TGTGCCAGCAGCTTAGATCAAGGGGCTCAAGAGACCCAGTACTTC. The encoded protein is CASSLDQGAQETQYF.

The chain carries TRBV6-1 and TRBJ1-1; 10 bases align to TRBD1. Germline CDR1 reads MNHNS; CDR2 reads SASEGT. This CDR3 has 15 residues. Trimming took 7 bases from V and 1 from J; bases not matched to a gene: 6. This chain's CDR3 is CASISGQGTNTEAFF. In nucleotides, the CDR3 is TGTGCCAGCATTTCGGGACAGGGGACGAACACTGAAGCTTTCTTT.

This clone appeared a few times. This chain joins TRBV9 and TRBJ2-5; D is undetermined. V lost 3 bases and J lost 4, with 16 bases in between. CDR1 and CDR2 from the germline V gene are SGDLS and YYNGEE. CDR3 length: 15 residues. CDR3 in DNA: TGTGCCAGCAGCGACCCTTACACGAATAGAGAGACCCAGTACTTC. As protein: CASSDPYTNRETQYF.

The chain is built from TRBV7-2 and TRBJ2-3; D not resolved. This CDR3 is built from 15 residues. Germline V gives CDR1 SGHTA, CDR2 FQGNSA. The CDR3 coding sequence is TGTGCTTCCAGGAGAGGAGAGGTCGGCACAGATACGCAGTATTTT. Translated: CASRRGEVGTDTQYF.

The chain recombines TRBV13 with TRBJ2-5; D perhaps matches TRBD2 (6 bases). V lost 4 bases to trimming and J lost 2 bases, with 11 bases between them. Germline CDR1 and CDR2: PRHDT and FYEKMQ (reference sequence). This CDR3 contains 14 residues. This CDR3 is CASSSEGLQETQYF. In DNA form, the CDR3 reads TGTGCCAGCAGCTCGGAGGGTTTGCAAGAGACCCAGTACTTC. Complete variable domain (other parts from reference TRBV13 and TRBJ2-5): AAGVIQSPRHLIKEKRETATLKCYPIPRHDTVYWYQQGPGQDPQFLISFYEKMQSDKGSIPDRFSAQQFSDYHSELNMSSLELGDSALYFCASSSEGLQETQYFGPGTRLLVL.

The rearrangement links TRBV4-1 to TRBJ2-7, with D unclear. CDR3 length: 18 residues. V was pared by 0 bases and J by 0 bases, with 18 bases between. The germline V gene encodes CDR1 MGHRA and CDR2 YSYEKL. The CDR3 region has the DNA TGCGCCAGCAGCCAAGAAGCTTATCCTCAAACTCGCTCCTACGAGCAGTACTTC. Protein product: CASSQEAYPQTRSYEQYF.

This chain uses TRBV4-2 with TRBJ2-1; D uncertain. CDR1 and CDR2 (germline): LGHNA, YNFKEQ. Deletions cut 1 base from V and 6 bases from J, with 16 bases between. The CDR3 totals 16 residues. CDR3 protein: CASSQGPAAGGNEQFF. CDR3 coding DNA: TGTGCCAGCAGCCAAGGTCCGGCGGCAGGTGGCAATGAGCAGTTCTTC.

The chain uses TRBV11-1 and TRBJ2-1, with unresolved D. V gave up 5 bases and J gave up 2 bases, with 7 bases separating them. Per germline, CDR1 SGHAT and CDR2 FQDESV (reference sequence). CDR3 size: 13 residues. The CDR3 sequence: CASSLPTYNEQFF. In nucleotides, the CDR3 is TGTGCCAGCAGCCTCCCTACCTACAATGAGCAGTTCTTC.